Listed below are T cell receptor beta chains from one sample, sequenced in a study of technical replicates of blood from a handful of donors. TCRdb keeps only in-frame clones here, not all; method: immunoSEQ multiplex PCR. The repertoire has about 49,000 clones, approximately 90% of them found once; the top ten carry under 5%. Sequenced sample: PBMCs. The receptors derive from a human donor in good health. Some clones in this sample may be carry-over from other donors' samples. The CDR3 runs from the conserved cysteine through the conserved F or W. The D gene is left open where the match is weak. Clone size, where shown, is once, few, many, or a class for clones that have expanded.

TRBV5-4	13	TRBJ2-3	-	-	CASSSQGWGTQYF	TGTGCCAGCAGCTCCCAGGGATGGGGCACGCAGTATTTT
TRBV7-2	14	TRBJ2-3	-	-	CASSFSVPPDTQYF	TGTGCCAGCAGCTTCTCCGTCCCCCCAGATACGCAGTATTTT
TRBV11-1	14	TRBJ2-3	-	TRBD2	CASRGLAGLDTQYF	TGTGCCAGCAGGGGACTAGCGGGGTTGGATACGCAGTATTTT
TRBV9	15	TRBJ2-7	-	-	CARTSRGGNTYEQYF	TGTGCCAGGACCTCACGTGGGGGCAACACCTACGAGCAGTACTTC
TRBV6-5	15	TRBJ1-2	-	TRBD1	CASSFHRGGYYGYTF	TGTGCCAGCAGTTTTCACAGGGGTGGATACTATGGCTACACCTTC
TRBV5-1	14	TRBJ2-3	-	-	CASRREGSTDTQYF	TGCGCCAGCAGGCGTGAGGGTTCCACAGATACGCAGTATTTT
TRBV5-1	14	TRBJ1-2	-	-	CASSFQGSNYGYTF	TGCGCCAGCAGCTTCCAGGGCTCTAACTATGGCTACACCTTC
TRBV6-1	14	TRBJ1-5	-	-	CASSELVGNQPQHF	TGTGCCAGCAGTGAACTAGTGGGCAATCAGCCCCAGCATTTT
TRBV2	14	TRBJ1-6	-	TRBD1	CASSAATGQSPLHF	TGTGCCAGCAGTGCGGCGACAGGGCAATCACCCCTCCACTTT
TRBV9	15	TRBJ2-5	-	TRBD2	CASSDSAGVSETQYF	TGTGCCAGCAGCGATTCGGCGGGAGTGTCTGAGACCCAGTACTTC
TRBV7-9	14	TRBJ2-7	-	-	CASSFLGTYYEQYF	TGTGCCAGCAGCTTCCTTGGGACTTACTACGAGCAGTACTTC
TRBV5-8	12	TRBJ2-3	-	-	CASSLWGDTQYF	TGTGCCAGCAGCTTATGGGGCGATACGCAGTATTTT
TRBV19	18	TRBJ2-7	-	TRBD2	CASSITGGLAGVRYEQYF	TGTGCCAGTAGTATAACCGGAGGACTAGCGGGGGTCCGCTACGAGCAGTACTTC
TRBV30	14	TRBJ1-3	-	-	CAWSVDGGGNTIYF	TGTGCCTGGAGTGTGGATGGCGGGGGAAACACCATATATTTT
TRBV9	15	TRBJ2-2	-	-	CASSAGLKDTGELFF	TGTGCCAGCAGCGCAGGGCTTAAGGACACCGGGGAGCTGTTTTTT
TRBV5-1	16	TRBJ2-2	once	TRBD1	CASSLGDRANTGELFF	TGCGCCAGCAGCTTGGGGGACAGGGCGAACACCGGGGAGCTGTTTTTT
TRBV6-5	16	TRBJ2-3	-	-	CASSYSNNGALDTQYF	TGTGCCAGCAGTTACTCGAATAATGGGGCCCTGGATACGCAGTATTTT
TRBV4-3	14	TRBJ2-2	-	TRBD1	CASSHDRVTGELFF	TGCGCCAGCAGCCACGACAGGGTCACCGGGGAGCTGTTTTTT
TRBV2	14	TRBJ2-5	-	-	CASTMSRTQETQYF	TGTGCCAGCACCATGAGCAGGACACAAGAGACCCAGTACTTC
TRBV5-1	14	TRBJ2-1	few	-	CASSLSGGYNEQFF	TGCGCCAGCAGTCTTAGCGGCGGATACAATGAGCAGTTCTTC
TRBV6-1	18	TRBJ2-3	-	TRBD1	CASSEAGGWDSHTDTQYF	TGTGCCAGCAGTGAAGCTGGCGGCTGGGACAGTCACACAGATACGCAGTATTTT
TRBV10-3	16	TRBJ2-7	-	-	CAISESTRVDTYEQYF	TGTGCCATCAGTGAGTCGACCCGGGTTGATACCTACGAGCAGTACTTC
TRBV29-1	13	TRBJ2-5	once	TRBD1	CSVEEGDRGSQYF	TGCAGCGTTGAAGAAGGAGACAGGGGGTCCCAGTACTTC
TRBV9	15	TRBJ2-7	-	TRBD1	CASSVGGTASYEQYF	TGTGCCAGCAGCGTAGGGGGGACAGCCTCCTACGAGCAGTACTTC
TRBV6-1	15	TRBJ2-3	-	TRBD1	CASSEDRGRRDTQYF	TGTGCCAGCAGTGAAGACAGGGGGCGTAGGGATACGCAGTATTTT
TRBV29-1	14	TRBJ2-1	-	TRBD1	CSVKGQGSYNEQFF	TGCAGCGTTAAGGGACAGGGGTCCTACAATGAGCAGTTCTTC
TRBV9	12	TRBJ1-3	-	-	CASRGVRNTIYF	TGTGCCAGCAGAGGGGTAAGAAACACCATATATTTT
TRBV5-4	15	TRBJ2-7	once	TRBD2	CASSSSGGNSYEQYF	TGTGCCAGCAGCTCTAGCGGGGGGAACTCCTACGAGCAGTACTTC
TRBV7-2	13	TRBJ1-1	-	-	CASNPSRGTEAFF	TGTGCCAGCAACCCTTCCAGGGGCACTGAAGCTTTCTTT
TRBV7-9	15	TRBJ1-1	once	-	CASSPPGTMNTEAFF	TGTGCCAGCAGCCCCCCGGGAACCATGAACACTGAAGCTTTCTTT
TRBV5-6	14	TRBJ2-7	-	TRBD1	CASSSWDRHYEQYF	TGTGCCAGCAGCTCCTGGGACAGACACTACGAGCAGTACTTC
TRBV5-6	15	TRBJ2-5	-	TRBD2	CASSHEGLAGETQYF	TGTGCCAGCAGCCATGAGGGACTAGCGGGCGAGACCCAGTACTTC
TRBV4-3	15	TRBJ2-5	-	-	CASSTSYGGRETQYF	TGCGCCAGCAGCACCTCATACGGAGGCAGGGAGACCCAGTACTTC
TRBV11-2	13	TRBJ1-2	once	TRBD1	CASSLKDRDGYTF	TGTGCCAGCAGCTTAAAGGACAGGGACGGCTACACCTTC
TRBV7-9	15	TRBJ2-5	once	TRBD2	CASSFRQGGRETQYF	TGTGCCAGCAGCTTCCGGCAGGGAGGGAGAGAGACCCAGTACTTC
TRBV6-6	14	TRBJ1-6	-	-	CASSYGGVYSPLHF	TGTGCCAGCAGTTACGGAGGGGTGTATTCACCCCTCCACTTT
TRBV6-1	13	TRBJ2-4	-	-	CASSDPGRSIQYF	TGTGCCAGCAGTGATCCAGGGCGGTCAATTCAGTACTTC
TRBV2	14	TRBJ2-7	-	-	CASSRPSEGYEQYF	TGTGCCAGCAGTAGGCCTAGCGAGGGGTACGAGCAGTACTTC
TRBV4-1	12	TRBJ1-4	-	-	CASSRTDEKLFF	TGCGCCAGCAGCCGGACAGATGAAAAACTGTTTTTT
TRBV27	15	TRBJ2-3	-	TRBD1	CASSPGTGDADTQYF	TGTGCCAGCAGTCCGGGGACAGGGGACGCAGATACGCAGTATTTT
TRBV29-1	16	TRBJ1-2	-	-	CSVETQQADYNYGYTF	TGCAGCGTTGAAACTCAGCAGGCAGACTACAACTATGGCTACACCTTC
TRBV6-1	15	TRBJ2-2	-	TRBD1	CATRTGGVYTGELFF	TGTGCCACCCGGACAGGGGGTGTATACACCGGGGAGCTGTTTTTT
TRBV10-3	12	TRBJ2-7	-	TRBD2	CAMASGGFEQYF	TGTGCCATGGCTAGCGGGGGTTTCGAGCAGTACTTC
TRBV7-9	16	TRBJ2-3	-	TRBD2	CASSSHSGGSGDTQYF	TGTGCCAGCAGCTCCCACTCGGGCGGGAGCGGAGATACGCAGTATTTT
TRBV5-1	14	TRBJ2-5	-	TRBD1	CASSDRGVFGTQYF	TGCGCCAGCAGCGACAGGGGGGTTTTTGGGACCCAGTACTTC
TRBV7-9	17	TRBJ2-5	-	-	CASSLGKTGTPQETQYF	TGTGCCAGCAGCTTAGGCAAAACCGGGACACCCCAAGAGACCCAGTACTTC
TRBV25-1	13	TRBJ2-7	-	-	CASNGPESYEQYF	TGTGCCAGCAATGGTCCGGAGTCCTACGAGCAGTACTTC
TRBV5-6	16	TRBJ1-2	few	-	CASSLNSLNGIYGYTF	TGTGCCAGCAGCTTAAACAGCCTCAACGGCATTTATGGCTACACCTTC
TRBV4-1	17	TRBJ1-6	-	TRBD1	CASSQTSGGRRNSPLHF	TGCGCCAGCAGCCAAACATCAGGGGGAAGGCGGAATTCACCCCTCCACTTT
TRBV7-6	12	TRBJ2-2	once	-	CASSPYTGELFF	TGTGCCAGCAGCCCGTACACCGGGGAGCTGTTTTTT
TRBV18	12	TRBJ2-7	-	-	CASSAGLNEQYF	TGTGCCAGCTCAGCCGGACTAAACGAGCAGTACTTC
TRBV7-8	14	TRBJ1-2	-	TRBD1	CASSNGQDSYGYTF	TGTGCCAGCAGCAACGGACAGGATTCTTATGGCTACACCTTC
TRBV10-3	11	TRBJ1-3	-	-	CALSSGNTIYF	TGTGCCCTAAGCTCTGGAAACACCATATATTTT
TRBV30	16	TRBJ2-7	-	TRBD1	CAWSVRGRGIRIEQYF	TGTGCCTGGAGTGTACGGGGCAGGGGGATTCGGATCGAGCAGTACTTC
TRBV6-4	15	TRBJ2-1	-	-	CASSDDSDSYNEQFF	TGTGCCAGCAGTGACGACAGTGACTCCTACAATGAGCAGTTCTTC